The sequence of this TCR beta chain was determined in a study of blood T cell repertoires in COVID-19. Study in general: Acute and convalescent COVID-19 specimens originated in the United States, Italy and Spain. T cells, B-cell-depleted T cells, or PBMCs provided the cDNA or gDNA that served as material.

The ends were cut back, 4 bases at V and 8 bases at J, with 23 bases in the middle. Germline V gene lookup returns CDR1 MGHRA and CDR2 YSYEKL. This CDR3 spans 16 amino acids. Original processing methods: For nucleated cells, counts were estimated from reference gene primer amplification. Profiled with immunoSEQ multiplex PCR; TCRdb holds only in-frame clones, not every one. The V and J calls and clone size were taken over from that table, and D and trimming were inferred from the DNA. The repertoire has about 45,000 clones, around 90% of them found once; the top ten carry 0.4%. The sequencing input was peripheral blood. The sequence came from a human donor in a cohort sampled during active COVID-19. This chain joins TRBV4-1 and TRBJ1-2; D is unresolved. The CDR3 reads CASSPPGAGRLWGYTF. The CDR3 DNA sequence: TGCGCCAGCAGCCCCCCCGGAGCGGGGAGGCTTTGGGGCTACACCTTC.